This paragraph covers one T cell receptor beta chain sequence. Its antigen is currently unknown. The sample originates from a study of T cell repertoires in cytomegalovirus infection. Via MiXCR, TCRdb re-called the reads, giving one row per CDR3 protein. Of approximately 590,000 distinct CDR3 sequences in the sample, about 40% were seen once. Germline CDR1 and CDR2: MGHRA and YSYEKL. V was cut by 1 base and J by 1 base, with 17 bases left in between. This CDR3 contains 17 residues. The gene calls are TRBV4-1 and TRBJ2-7, with a weak D call TRBD1 (5 bases). The receptor's source is a human donor in good health (CMV status not recorded). Some clones in this sample may be carry-over from other donors' samples. Sequences were derived from cultured PBMCs, sampled from culture after CMV antigen stimulation. CDR3 in DNA: TGCGCCAGCAGCCAAGGTGGTTATAGGACAAATTCCTACGAGCAGTACTTC. Translation gives CASSQGGYRTNSYEQYF.